The source of this T cell receptor (beta chain) is a study of blood T cell repertoires in COVID-19. Study summary: Italy, Spain and the United States were the sources of the convalescent and acute COVID-19 samples. In each case, the material was cDNA or gDNA derived from T cells, B-cell-depleted T cells, or PBMCs.

The germline gives CDR1 SGHRS, CDR2 YFSETQ. The CDR3 extends over 15 amino acids. V trimming: 0 bases; J trimming: 5 bases; junction bases outside the gene matches: 2. Some clones are missing from TCRdb's copy, which holds only in-frame ones; the method was immunoSEQ multiplex PCR. The table lists roughly 58,000 clones, roughly three quarters of them singletons. Sequencing was performed on peripheral blood. This chain joins TRBV5-1 and TRBJ2-1; TRBD2 matches at 10 bases. The origin of this receptor is a man aged 50 to 60 with active or convalescent COVID-19. Written as DNA, the CDR3 is TGCGCCAGCAGCTTGGGACTAGCGGGTAACAATGAGCAGTTCTTC. Translated, it gives CASSLGLAGNNEQFF.